This entry lists 26 T cell receptor beta chains sequenced from one sample in a study of shared clonotypes between healthy human individuals. The protocol was immunoSEQ multiplex PCR, while the TCRdb copy is restricted to in-frame clones and leaves out a portion. The table records 700,000 or so clones, about two thirds of them present only once. The material sequenced was memory CD4+ T cells sorted from blood. Subset defined: CD45RA-negative fraction. These receptors were obtained from a woman younger than 45 in good health.

This clone has just one count. The V call is TRBV25-1, the J call TRBJ2-3; D is unclear. From germline, CDR1 is MGHDK and CDR2 SYGVNS. Trimming shortened V by 8 bases and J by 3 bases, and 12 bases separated the two germline ends. The CDR3 totals 13 residues. The CDR3 is CASSDQKTDTQYF. For the CDR3, the DNA is TGTGCCAGCTCGGACCAAAAAACAGATACGCAGTATTTT.

The chain couples TRBV18 to TRBJ1-4, with 7 bases identical to TRBD1. Germline V gene data show CDR1 as KGHSH and CDR2 as LQKENI. CDR3 length equals 14 residues. Losses at the gene ends were 3 bases for V and 3 bases for J; bases not matched to a gene: 1. The CDR3 DNA follows: TGTGCCAGCTCACCCGACAGGGCTAATGAAAAACTGTTTTTT. Translating it yields CASSPDRANEKLFF.

This rearrangement joins TRBV27 to TRBJ2-1; 8 nucleotides align to TRBD1. The CDR3 runs to 12 residues. With 10 bases clipped from V and 8 bases from J, the junction kept 7 bases outside the gene matches. Germline CDR1 and CDR2: MNHEY and SMNVEV (reference sequence). The chain's CDR3 is CATWAGGYEQFF. The CDR3 DNA reads TGTGCCACCTGGGCAGGGGGCTATGAGCAGTTCTTC.

This rearrangement joins TRBV6-5 to TRBJ2-7; D is undetermined. Trimming left V 0 bases short and J 6 bases short, with 18 bases between. From germline, CDR1 is MNHEY and CDR2 SVGAGI. This CDR3 contains 16 residues. The CDR3 nucleotides read TGTGCCAGCAGTTACTCTCTCAGTAGGCCGTTTCGCGAGCAGTACTTC. The encoded protein is CASSYSLSRPFREQYF.

This clone showed up just a few times. The V call is TRBV7-2, the J call TRBJ1-5, with a weak D call TRBD1 (6 bases). The CDR3 covers 15 residues. V was trimmed by 1 base and J by 6 bases, leaving 13 bases between them. Germline CDR1 reads SGHTA; CDR2 reads FQGNSA. The CDR3 is CASSLGRGGSQPQHF. Written as DNA, the CDR3 is TGTGCCAGCAGCTTAGGCAGGGGCGGGAGTCAGCCCCAGCATTTT.

The rearrangement uses TRBV16 and TRBJ2-7, with 13 bases matching TRBD2. CDR1 and CDR2 from the germline V gene are KGHSY and FQNENV. CDR3 size: 17 residues. With V trimmed by 4 bases and J by 2 bases, 8 bases remained unmatched. CDR3 region: CASSPTSGRGSTYEQYF. CDR3 nucleotide sequence: TGTGCCAGCAGCCCCACTAGCGGGAGGGGTTCTACCTACGAGCAGTACTTC.

This clone has more than one count but fewer than ten. The chain employs TRBV27 and TRBJ2-3, with D perhaps TRBD2 (6 bases). The ends were cut back, 6 bases at V and 6 bases at J, with 25 bases in the middle. Germline values: CDR1 MNHEY, CDR2 SMNVEV (reference sequence). The CDR3 loop spans 17 amino acids. The CDR3 protein is CASRTGLRSPTRDTQYF. In DNA, the CDR3 is TGTGCCAGCAGGACGGGACTCCGAAGCCCGACGCGTGATACGCAGTATTTT.

The chain combines TRBV5-1 with TRBJ2-3; D gene uncertain. Per germline, CDR1 SGHRS and CDR2 YFSETQ. Trimming shortened V by 4 bases and J by 6 bases, and 21 bases separated the two germline ends. The CDR3 consists of 16 residues. The CDR3 region is CASSAAPGSVADTQYF. In DNA, the CDR3 is TGCGCCAGCAGCGCCGCCCCGGGTTCCGTAGCTGATACGCAGTATTTT.

This clone has a single count. This rearrangement joins TRBV7-8 to TRBJ1-4; TRBD1 matches at 9 bases. The germline CDR1 and CDR2 sequences are SGHVS and FQNEAQ. The CDR3 totals 14 residues. Trimming took 5 bases from V and 8 from J; bases not matched to a gene: 6. Written as DNA, the CDR3 is TGTGCCAGCAGCGGCCGGACAGGGGAGGAAAAACTGTTTTTT. Translated: CASSGRTGEEKLFF.

This chain links TRBV27 with TRBJ2-7; weak D call: TRBD2 (6 bases). The CDR3 totals 13 residues. Germline CDR1 and CDR2: MNHEY and SMNVEV (reference sequence). V dropped 5 bases and J dropped 7 bases, with 15 bases sitting between them. The CDR3 DNA reads TGTGCCAGCAGTCGGGAGAGGGCCCAGGAGCAGTACTTC. This gives the protein CASSRERAQEQYF.

V is TRBV5-5 and J is TRBJ2-7; D is possibly TRBD1 or TRBD2 (5 bases each). The CDR3 totals 13 residues. The germline gives CDR1 SGHKS, CDR2 YYEKEE (reference sequence). V shed 6 bases and J shed 4 bases, with 14 bases lying between them. The chain's CDR3 is CASNRGDQYEQYF. CDR3 bases: TGTGCCAGCAACCGAGGGGACCAATACGAGCAGTACTTC.

This clone was seen once. This chain connects TRBV5-4 to TRBJ2-5, with 8 bases that match TRBD2. Germline assignment: CDR1 SGHNT and CDR2 YYREEE (reference sequence). CDR3 length equals 15 residues. V lost 2 bases, J lost 5 bases, and 8 bases stayed unmatched. The CDR3 coding sequence is TGTGCCAGCAGCTTAATCGGGAGGGCCTTGGAGACCCAGTACTTC. Protein sequence: CASSLIGRALETQYF. Full variable domain (remainder filled in from reference TRBV5-4 and TRBJ2-5): ETGVTQSPTHLIKTRGQQVTLRCSSQSGHNTVSWYQQALGQGPQFIFQYYREEENGRGNFPPRFSGLQFPNYSSELNVNALELDDSALYLCASSLIGRALETQYFGPGTRLLVL.

This clone showed up just a few times. The J gene is TRBJ2-1, the V gene TRBV28; 8 bases fit TRBD2. Per germline, CDR1 MDHEN and CDR2 SYDVKM. This CDR3 is 15 amino acids long. V dropped 1 base and J dropped 10; count of bases not matched to a gene: 9. CDR3 residues: CASSLFFREGWEQFF. Written as DNA, the CDR3 is TGTGCCAGCAGTTTATTTTTCCGGGAGGGCTGGGAGCAGTTCTTC.

This chain joins TRBV2 and TRBJ2-5; the match to TRBD1 covers 7 bases. V dropped 6 bases and J dropped 1; count of bases not matched to a gene: 8. Germline loops: CDR1 SNHLY, CDR2 FYNNEI. CDR3 size: 15 residues. Here the CDR3 DNA reads TGTGCCAGCAGGCCGACAGGGATGGGCCAAGAGACCCAGTACTTC. Translating gives CASRPTGMGQETQYF.

This chain connects TRBV28 to TRBJ2-3; perhaps D is TRBD1 or TRBD2 (5 bases each). The germline CDR1 and CDR2 sequences are MDHEN and SYDVKM. This CDR3 is 15 amino acids long. With 6 bases removed from V and 6 bases from J, the gap between germline ends came to 19 bases. CDR3: CASRPYGGDSDTQYF. The CDR3 DNA reads TGTGCCAGCAGGCCCTATGGGGGAGATTCTGATACGCAGTATTTT. The full variable domain, its missing parts supplied by reference TRBV28 and TRBJ2-3, is DVKVTQSSRYLVKRTGEKVFLECVQDMDHENMFWYRQDPGLGLRLIYFSYDVKMKEKGDIPEGYSVSREKKERFSLILESASTNQTSMYLCASRPYGGDSDTQYFGPGTRLTVL.

This chain uses TRBV5-1 with TRBJ2-1; 7 bases map to TRBD1. CDR1 SGHRS and CDR2 YFSETQ come from the germline V gene. This CDR3 comprises 16 residues. With V trimmed by 1 base and J by 5 bases, 9 bases remained unmatched. Here the CDR3 reads CASSLPGQAPDNEQFF. In nucleotides, the CDR3 is TGCGCCAGCAGCTTGCCCGGACAGGCCCCTGACAATGAGCAGTTCTTC.

The chain couples TRBV9 to TRBJ2-3; D perhaps matches TRBD2 (5 bases). The V gene's germline CDR1 is SGDLS and CDR2 YYNGEE. Trimming removed 0 bases from V and 1 base from J, with 9 bases in between. The CDR3 is 15 residues long. The CDR3 protein is CASSVATRRTDTQYF. The CDR3 DNA reads as TGTGCCAGCAGCGTAGCTACTAGACGCACAGATACGCAGTATTTT.

This sequence joins TRBV6-6 and TRBJ1-2; D gene ambiguous. The CDR3 has 15 amino acids. The V gene lost 2 bases and the J gene lost 2 bases, with 12 bases spanning the gap. Germline V gives CDR1 MNHNY, CDR2 SVGAGI (reference sequence). Here the CDR3 reads CASSYRPEPNYGYTF. In DNA form, the CDR3 reads TGTGCCAGCAGTTACCGACCGGAACCCAACTATGGCTACACCTTC.

This clone was seen a handful of times. The chain combines TRBV28 with TRBJ1-2; D might be TRBD1 (6 bases). Deletions cut 4 bases from V and 2 bases from J, with 14 bases between. The CDR3 is 15 amino acids. Germline V gene data show CDR1 as MDHEN and CDR2 as SYDVKM. The CDR3 protein is CASSSQGTRNYGYTF. In DNA form, the CDR3 reads TGTGCCAGCAGTTCACAGGGAACTAGAAACTATGGCTACACCTTC.

The V and J genes are TRBV5-1 and TRBJ2-4, with 8 bases matching TRBD1. The CDR3 runs 16 residues. V was clipped by 4 bases and J by 0 bases; unmatched bases: 6. Germline loops: CDR1 SGHRS, CDR2 YFSETQ. The CDR3 DNA sequence: TGCGCCAGCAGCCCCGGACAGGGCGTAGCCAAAAACATTCAGTACTTC. This sequence encodes CASSPGQGVAKNIQYF.

This rearrangement joins TRBV2 to TRBJ2-3; TRBD2 matches 8 bases. The V and J ends lost 5 bases and 3 bases, in that order; junction bases with no gene match: 7. There are 15 residues in the CDR3. The V gene's germline CDR1 is SNHLY and CDR2 FYNNEI. The DNA for the CDR3 is TGTGCCAGCAGTCCAACTAGCGGCGGGACAGATACGCAGTATTTT. It encodes CASSPTSGGTDTQYF.

This clone was detected a few times. The chain employs TRBV6-1 and TRBJ2-7, with D unclear. In germline, CDR1 is MNHNS, CDR2 SASEGT. V was cut by 6 bases and J by 5 bases, with 14 bases left in between. There are 13 residues in the CDR3. The CDR3 nucleotides read TGTGCCAGCAGCTTTAAAGGAGCCCACGAGCAGTACTTC. It encodes CASSFKGAHEQYF.

The chain carries TRBV27 and TRBJ1-1, with D unclear. Per the germline V gene, CDR1 is MNHEY and CDR2 is SMNVEV (reference sequence). This CDR3 is 13 amino acids long. V lost 7 bases and J 4 bases, leaving 13 bases between the germline ends. The CDR3 sequence: CASTSFGRTEAFF. As DNA, the CDR3 is TGTGCCAGCACTTCTTTCGGGCGCACTGAAGCTTTCTTT.

The rearrangement links TRBV6-6 to TRBJ2-7, with a weak D call TRBD1 (6 bases). V gave up 2 bases and J gave up 2 bases, with 10 bases separating them. Germline CDR1 and CDR2: MNHNY and SVGAGI (reference sequence). The CDR3 sequence is 14 residues long. The CDR3 nucleotides read TGTGCCAGCAGTTACGAAGGGACAACCTACGAGCAGTACTTC. Translated, it gives CASSYEGTTYEQYF.

The chain combines TRBV11-2 with TRBJ2-7; D is possibly TRBD2 (5 bases). The CDR3 spans 16 residues. Germline V gene data show CDR1 as SGHAT and CDR2 as FQNNGV. The V and J ends lost 3 bases and 5 bases respectively, with 20 bases between them. The DNA of the CDR3 is TGTGCCAGCAGCTTCACCGCGAGGAGAGGGTACCACGAGCAGTACTTC. Residues: CASSFTARRGYHEQYF.

J is TRBJ1-5 and V is TRBV25-1, with D possibly matching TRBD1 (6 bases). Trimming took 4 bases from V and 7 from J, leaving 11 bases between them. Germline V gene sequence: CDR1 MGHDK, CDR2 SYGVNS. The CDR3 runs 13 residues. The DNA of the CDR3 is TGTGCCAGCAGTGTCGGGGGCCGCCAGCCCCAGCATTTT. It translates to CASSVGGRQPQHF.